What follows are 14 T cell receptor beta chains derived from one specimen sequenced in a study of blood T cell repertoires in COVID-19. Sequencing used immunoSEQ multiplex PCR; TCRdb keeps in-frame clones, though not all of them. The repertoire includes a few hundred thousand clones, approximately 80% of them detected once, and roughly 7% sits in the top ten. Sequenced sample: peripheral blood. Every receptor here comes from a woman aged 50 to 65 with acute or convalescent COVID-19.

The chain is built from TRBV5-1 and TRBJ1-1; D may be TRBD1 (6 bases). With 4 bases removed from V and 2 bases from J, the gap between germline ends came to 15 bases. Germline CDR1 and CDR2: SGHRS and YFSETQ. The CDR3 is made up of 15 amino acids. Here the CDR3 reads CASSGLQGGNTEAFF. The DNA for the CDR3 is TGCGCCAGCAGCGGATTACAGGGCGGAAACACTGAAGCTTTCTTT.

The CDR3 here is CASRPSGQTNTEAFF. In DNA, the CDR3 is TGTGCCAGCAGGCCTTCGGGACAAACGAACACTGAAGCTTTCTTT. The chain links TRBV28 to TRBJ1-1; D may be TRBD1 (6 bases). Trimming cost V 6 bases and J 1 base, with 15 bases left between them. Germline V lookup: CDR1 MDHEN, CDR2 SYDVKM. This CDR3 is 15 amino acids long.

About this clone: Without the conserved terminal phenylalanine or tryptophan, this CDR3 likely stems from a read error. Because the CDR3's place on the DNA is in doubt, the DNA is left out and the CDR3 is given as listed by TCRdb. This rearrangement joins TRBV28 to TRBJ1-2; the listed D gene, TRBD1, was not tested against the DNA. The length of the CDR3 is 12 amino acids, counting both ends. The germline V gene has CDR1 MDHEN and CDR2 SYDVKM. The CDR3 here is CASSLTERDTEV.

V and J are TRBV10-3 and TRBJ2-5; 11 nucleotides match TRBD2. This CDR3 contains 14 residues. With 8 bases clipped from V and 0 bases from J, the junction kept 2 bases outside the gene matches. CDR1 is ENHRY, CDR2 SYGVKD, per germline. Here the CDR3 reads CAIRGLADQETQYF. CDR3 DNA sequence: TGTGCCATCCGGGGACTAGCGGACCAAGAGACCCAGTACTTC.

This chain joins TRBV6-1 and TRBJ2-1, with 11 bases aligning to TRBD2. Losses at the gene ends were 4 bases for V and 4 bases for J; bases not matched to a gene: 6. The CDR3 is 16 residues long. The germline V gene has CDR1 MNHNS and CDR2 SASEGT. CDR3 sequence reads: CASSALSGRDYNEQFF. The CDR3 DNA sequence: TGTGCCAGCAGTGCTCTTAGCGGGAGGGATTACAATGAGCAGTTCTTC.

Concerning this clone itself: At the DNA level, this CDR3 is encoded by other sequences in the same sample as well. The rearrangement uses TRBV5-6 and TRBJ2-5; D is unresolved. The CDR3 is 13 amino acids. Trimming shortened V by 1 base and J by 5 bases, and 9 bases separated the two germline ends. Per the germline V gene, CDR1 is SGHDT and CDR2 is YYEEEE. In nucleotides, the CDR3 is TGTGCCAGCAGCTTGACCGGGTCGGAGACCCAGTACTTC. Its translation: CASSLTGSETQYF.

The chain employs TRBV19 and TRBJ2-3; 11 bases fit TRBD2. Germline assignment: CDR1 LNHDA and CDR2 SQIVND (reference sequence). CDR3 length: 18 amino acids. V lost 4 bases and J lost 1; bases outside the gene matches: 10. In DNA, the CDR3 is TGTGCCAGTAGTAGCCTAGCGGGAGGAGGGCCCGGCACAGATACGCAGTATTTT. It yields the protein CASSSLAGGGPGTDTQYF. Variable domain in full (rest from reference TRBV19 and TRBJ2-3): DGGITQSPKYLFRKEGQNVTLSCEQNLNHDAMYWYRQDPGQGLRLIYYSQIVNDFQKGDIAEGYSVSREKKESFPLTVTSAQKNPTAFYLCASSSLAGGGPGTDTQYFGPGTRLTVL.

The chain carries TRBV6-1 and TRBJ1-5; TRBD1 matches at 8 bases. Germline V CDR1 and CDR2: MNHNS, SASEGT. Losses at the gene ends were 1 base for V and 7 bases for J; bases not matched to a gene: 6. This CDR3 is built from 15 residues. CDR3 region: CASSEGAGGRQPQHF. Here the CDR3 DNA reads TGTGCCAGCAGTGAAGGGGCAGGGGGCCGGCAGCCCCAGCATTTT.

The chain recombines TRBV5-6 with TRBJ1-2; 10 bases agree with TRBD1. The germline CDR1 and CDR2 sequences are SGHDT and YYEEEE. The trim removed 3 bases at V and 4 bases at J, leaving 6 bases unmatched. The CDR3 sequence is 15 residues long. The CDR3 sequence: CASSSGQGNPYGYTF. The CDR3 DNA reads TGTGCCAGCAGCTCGGGACAGGGGAATCCCTATGGCTACACCTTC.

The gene calls are TRBV2 and TRBJ1-5; D unresolved. The CDR3 loop spans 13 amino acids. Germline CDR1 and CDR2: SNHLY and FYNNEI. Deletions cut 7 bases from V and 0 bases from J, with 7 bases between. CDR3 in amino acids: CASTVYSNQPQHF. CDR3 sequence (DNA): TGTGCCAGCACAGTTTATAGCAATCAGCCCCAGCATTTT. Based on the CDR3 plus reference TRBV2 and TRBJ1-5, the full variable domain is EPEVTQTPSHQVTQMGQEVILRCVPISNHLYFYWYRQILGQKVEFLVSFYNNEISEKSEIFDDQFSVERPDGSNFTLKIRSTKLEDSAMYFCASTVYSNQPQHFGDGTRLSIL.

This rearrangement joins TRBV6-5 to TRBJ2-5; D possibly corresponds to TRBD2 (5 bases). V gave up 4 bases and J gave up 4 bases, with 16 bases separating them. CDR3 size: 15 residues. CDR1 is MNHEY, CDR2 SVGAGI, per germline. The CDR3 sequence is CASSFRTGSRETQYF. DNA for the CDR3: TGTGCCAGCAGTTTCAGAACGGGGAGCAGAGAGACCCAGTACTTC.

The chain combines TRBV24-1 with TRBJ2-5; D possibly corresponds to TRBD2 (5 bases). CDR3 length: 14 amino acids. Trimming stripped 5 bases from V and 5 bases from J, with 14 bases between. CDR1 is KGHDR, CDR2 SFDVKD, per germline. In DNA form, the CDR3 reads TGTGCCACCAGTGCGGGCGGGCTGCTGGAGACCCAGTACTTC. Encoded protein: CATSAGGLLETQYF.

The V and J genes are TRBV9 and TRBJ1-4, with 10 bases identical to TRBD1. The germline V gene has CDR1 SGDLS and CDR2 YYNGEE. The length of the CDR3 is 15 residues. V lost 2 bases to trimming and J lost 8 bases; unmatched junction nucleotides: 6. The CDR3 region is CASSVTGGFGEKLFF. The DNA for the CDR3 is TGTGCCAGCAGCGTGACAGGGGGCTTCGGGGAAAAACTGTTTTTT.

The chain joins TRBV12-3 or TRBV12-4 to TRBJ1-5, with D possibly being TRBD1 (6 bases). There are 12 residues in the CDR3. V was clipped by 7 bases and J by 6 bases, with 10 bases between them. The DNA for the CDR3 is TGTGCCAGCACCCTGGGGGCTCAGCCCCAGCATTTT. It codes for CASTLGAQPQHF.